Presented here are 9 T cell receptor beta chains from one specimen sequenced in a study of blood T cell repertoires in COVID-19. Using immunoSEQ multiplex PCR, the repertoire was profiled, and TCRdb retains in-frame clones only, with some absent. This sample carries approximately 500,000 clones, 80% to 90% of them seen once, and the ten largest clones take approximately 2.9%. The specimen sequenced was peripheral blood. The receptors were sampled from a human donor in a cohort sampled during active COVID-19.

CDR3 sequence: CASSIGAGGNQPQHF. The CDR3 DNA is TGTGCCAGTAGTATAGGGGCAGGGGGAAATCAGCCCCAGCATTTT. The genes are TRBV19 and TRBJ1-5, with 7 bases that match TRBD1. The V gene's germline CDR1 is LNHDA and CDR2 SQIVND (reference sequence). This CDR3 is 15 amino acids long. V lost 1 base and J lost 4; bases outside the gene matches: 4.

In its sample, this clone was seen a few times. V usage is TRBV5-1 and J usage is TRBJ2-6, with 7 bases lining up with TRBD1. The CDR3 contains 16 residues. With V trimmed by 1 base and J by 4 bases, 5 bases remained unmatched. Germline V gene data show CDR1 as SGHRS and CDR2 as YFSETQ. This CDR3 reads CASSLTGDPGANVLTF. Written as DNA, the CDR3 is TGCGCCAGCAGCTTGACAGGGGACCCCGGGGCCAACGTCCTGACTTTC.

This sequence joins TRBV19 and TRBJ2-5; possibly TRBD2 for D (5 bases). The V end lost 5 bases, the J end lost 5 bases, and 12 bases lay between the germline ends. Germline values: CDR1 LNHDA, CDR2 SQIVND (reference sequence). The length of the CDR3 is 13 residues. CDR3 residues: CASSSRGRETQYF. DNA for the CDR3: TGTGCCAGTAGTTCCCGGGGTAGGGAGACCCAGTACTTC.

V and J are TRBV4-3 and TRBJ2-5, with D possibly TRBD2 on 5 matching bases. The CDR3 is made up of 16 amino acids. The germline V and J ends were trimmed by 0 bases and 1 base, with 12 bases remaining between them. The germline CDR1 and CDR2 sequences are LGHNA and YSLEER. The CDR3 sequence: CASSQDARLPQETQYF. CDR3 DNA sequence: TGCGCCAGCAGCCAAGATGCGAGACTACCCCAAGAGACCCAGTACTTC.

The chain carries TRBV29-1 and TRBJ2-5; 7 bases match TRBD1. The CDR3 covers 14 residues. Trimming took 7 bases from V and 1 from J; bases not matched to a gene: 9. Germline values: CDR1 SQVTM, CDR2 ANQGSEA. The CDR3 here is CSGETGVPQETQYF. CDR3 DNA: TGCAGCGGCGAAACAGGGGTACCCCAAGAGACCCAGTACTTC.

About this clone itself: One end of the junction fails to match germline, which may point to a read error. The chain joins TRBV19 to TRBJ1-1; 7 bases align to TRBD1. This CDR3 has 15 residues. The germline gives CDR1 LNHDA, CDR2 SQIVND (reference sequence). This CDR3 reads CASSLDRVMNTEAFF. The CDR3 DNA follows: TGTGCCAGTAGTCTAGACAGGGTAATGAACACTGAAGCTTTCTTT.

CDR3 amino acids: CASSQDPGDSGNTIYF. CDR3 coding DNA: TGCGCCAGCAGCCAAGATCCGGGAGACTCTGGAAACACCATATATTTT. The V call is TRBV4-1, the J call TRBJ1-3, with D unclear. This CDR3 comprises 16 residues. Germline V CDR1 and CDR2: MGHRA, YSYEKL. Trimming cost V 0 bases and J 0 bases, with 9 bases left between them.

The rearrangement uses TRBV19 and TRBJ2-1; 10 bases line up with TRBD1. V trimming: 5 bases; J trimming: 4 bases; junction bases outside the gene matches: 5. Germline V gives CDR1 LNHDA, CDR2 SQIVND (reference sequence). CDR3 length equals 15 residues. Here the CDR3 reads CASSAVGQGYNEQFF. In nucleotides, the CDR3 is TGTGCCAGTAGTGCCGTGGGACAGGGGTACAATGAGCAGTTCTTC.

This clone showed up just once. Within the sample, other DNA sequences also encode this same CDR3. This chain joins TRBV20-1 and TRBJ2-5; D gene unclear. The ends were cut back, 4 bases at V and 1 base at J, with 4 bases in the middle. The CDR3 spans 11 residues. CDR1 and CDR2 (germline): DFQATT, SNEGSKA (reference sequence). As DNA, the CDR3 is TGCAGTGCTACAGGCCAAGAGACCCAGTACTTC. Residues: CSATGQETQYF.